This TCR beta chain was captured in a study of blood T cells in healthy people across ages. Study observations and caveats: Relative to aged donors, long-lived donors carried more naive CD4+ cells and displayed higher diversity.

This clonotype was detected ten times or more. Its antigen is still unknown. Donors gave 8.5 to 10 milliliters of peripheral blood apiece. With a J-beta primer mix and a sample-barcoded 5' primer, a second PCR ran roughly 6 to 12 cycles. One entry per CDR3 protein, called by TCRdb with MiXCR from the 5' RACE reads. The table includes about 730,000 distinct CDR3 sequences, 43% detected once. With V trimmed by 5 bases and J by 8 bases, 16 bases remained unmatched. This CDR3 comprises 17 residues. The chain combines TRBV12-3 or TRBV12-4 with TRBJ2-3; 10 nucleotides line up with TRBD2. Material: blood. This sequence originates from a woman aged 60-75 years in good health. DNA of the CDR3: TGTGCCAGCAGTCTTAGGCCTAGCGGGGGCAAATTCGGTACGCAGTATTTT. It specifies CASSLRPSGGKFGTQYF.